This TCR beta chain was profiled in a study of T cell responses to AZD1222 COVID-19 vaccine. Study-wide results and caveats: At baseline, seropositivity was found in only 5 to 7 AZD1222 recipients. Of spike-specific TCRs, nearly half reportedly target regions left unmutated in variants. Among vaccine-associated CD4 TCRs, coverage spanned spike, with dominance at 160-218 and 743-854.

Profiling relied on immunoSEQ multiplex PCR, and the TCRdb table lists in-frame clones only, not all of them. The data contain some 130,000 clones, roughly 93% of them singletons. Comment on this clone: Its antigen is unknown.

This CDR3 has 12 amino acids. Trimming shortened V by 6 bases and J by 4 bases, and 6 bases separated the two germline ends. Germline CDR1 and CDR2: SNHLY and FYNNEI. It was second doses at about 4 or about 12 weeks that were pooled. This rearrangement joins TRBV2 to TRBJ1-4; D ambiguous. Specimen: peripheral blood, collected 28 days after the second AZD1222 dose. This clonotype was sampled from an adult who received the AZD1222 COVID-19 vaccine. The CDR3 DNA reads as TGTGCCAGCAGGCCCGATAATGAAAAACTGTTTTTT. Protein sequence: CASRPDNEKLFF. The variable domain in full, completed from reference TRBV2 and TRBJ1-4, reads EPEVTQTPSHQVTQMGQEVILRCVPISNHLYFYWYRQILGQKVEFLVSFYNNEISEKSEIFDDQFSVERPDGSNFTLKIRSTKLEDSAMYFCASRPDNEKLFFGSGTQLSVL.